One and the same sample provided the 28 T cell receptor beta chains below, sequenced in a study of T cell changes during pregnancy in multiple sclerosis. Data came from immunoSEQ multiplex PCR; TCRdb stores just in-frame clones and leaves some out. The sample has under 50,000 clones; around nine tenths are singletons. The material was CD4+ T cells from peripheral blood mononuclear cells, obtained in the second trimester of pregnancy. The receptor set was obtained from a female donor in good health, enrolled as a control in a pregnancy study.

The rearrangement uses TRBV27 and TRBJ1-4; 7 nucleotides match TRBD1. V lost 3 bases and J lost 3; bases outside the gene matches: 4. The germline V gene has CDR1 MNHEY and CDR2 SMNVEV (reference sequence). CDR3 length equals 15 residues. CDR3 sequence (DNA): TGTGCCAGCAGTTTCAGGGGGATAGCTAATGAAAAACTGTTTTTT. This gives the protein CASSFRGIANEKLFF.

The rearrangement joins TRBV25-1 to TRBJ1-6; 7 bases are shared with TRBD1. The CDR3 covers 15 residues. The V and J ends lost 3 bases and 11 bases, in that order; junction bases with no gene match: 10. Per germline, CDR1 MGHDK and CDR2 SYGVNS. The CDR3 here is CASSDSGQPQPPLHF. The DNA for the CDR3 is TGTGCCAGCAGTGACTCGGGACAGCCTCAACCACCCCTCCACTTT. Full variable domain (missing parts from reference TRBV25-1 and TRBJ1-6): EADIYQTPRYLVIGTGKKITLECSQTMGHDKMYWYQQDPGMELHLIHYSYGVNSTEKGDLSSESTVSRIRTEHFPLTLESARPSHTSQYLCASSDSGQPQPPLHFGNGTRLTVT.

The rearrangement links TRBV5-1 to TRBJ1-2; D remains ambiguous. Per germline, CDR1 SGHRS and CDR2 YFSETQ. V lost 4 bases and J lost 5, with 9 bases in between. This CDR3 has 12 amino acids. The CDR3 DNA reads as TGCGCCAGCAGCGCCTTCGAGTATGGCTACACCTTC. Translation: CASSAFEYGYTF.

This clone appeared a few times. This sequence joins TRBV7-8 and TRBJ1-3; D might be TRBD1 (5 bases). V lost 4 bases and J lost 0, with 16 bases in between. Per germline, CDR1 SGHVS and CDR2 FQNEAQ. There are 17 residues in the CDR3. In nucleotides, the CDR3 is TGTGCCAGCAGCTCGTCGCGGGGGGTCCTCTCTGGAAACACCATATATTTT. Translation: CASSSSRGVLSGNTIYF. Together with reference TRBV7-8 and TRBJ1-3, the CDR3 gives the full variable domain: GAGVSQSPRYKVAKRGQDVALRCDPISGHVSLFWYQQALGQGPEFLTYFQNEAQLDKSGLPSDRFFAERPEGSVSTLKIQRTQQEDSAVYLCASSSSRGVLSGNTIYFGEGSWLTVV.

As DNA, the CDR3 is TGTGCCAGCAGTTCGACAGGGAGGACTGAAGCTTTCTTT. Translating gives CASSSTGRTEAFF. J is TRBJ1-1 and V is TRBV7-2; 7 bases are shared with TRBD1. Trimming at V came to 6 bases and at J to 5 bases, leaving 6 bases not matched to a gene. The CDR3 extends over 13 amino acids. Germline CDR1 is SGHTA and CDR2 is FQGNSA.

The CDR3, as DNA: TGTGCCAGCACTAACAGGGGGTACGGTGAAAAACTGTTTTTT. This sequence encodes CASTNRGYGEKLFF. V gene TRBV11-2 combines with J gene TRBJ1-4, with 8 nucleotides matching TRBD1. V lost 7 bases, J lost 7 bases, and 8 bases stayed unmatched. Germline V lookup: CDR1 SGHAT, CDR2 FQNNGV. There are 14 residues in the CDR3.

The chain uses TRBV5-4 and TRBJ1-3; D is possibly TRBD1 (5 bases). CDR3 length: 14 amino acids. Trimming took 4 bases from V and 1 from J, leaving 9 bases between them. Germline CDR1 and CDR2: SGHNT and YYREEE (reference sequence). The CDR3: CASSPGTSGNTIYF. The CDR3 bases are TGTGCCAGCAGCCCAGGGACTTCTGGAAACACCATATATTTT.

This chain connects TRBV28 to TRBJ1-2; TRBD1 is a possible D gene (5 bases). The CDR3 length is 15 residues. V was clipped by 6 bases and J by 3 bases, with 17 bases between them. Germline V CDR1 and CDR2: MDHEN, SYDVKM. Here the CDR3 reads CASRPPFGGYYGYTF. The CDR3, as DNA: TGTGCCAGCAGACCGCCTTTCGGGGGGTACTATGGCTACACCTTC.

The chain has TRBV6-5 and TRBJ1-2, with 10 bases fitting TRBD1. CDR1 is MNHEY, CDR2 SVGAGI, per germline. The length of the CDR3 is 15 residues. Germline trimming cut 4 bases from V and 5 bases from J; bases unmatched to any gene: 7. The DNA for the CDR3 is TGTGCCAGCAGTTTCCGAAGGACAGGGGGATATGGCTACACCTTC. Translated, it gives CASSFRRTGGYGYTF.

The CDR3 is CASSPPPKTGNQPQHF. CDR3 DNA sequence: TGTGCCAGCAGTCCCCCACCTAAGACAGGCAATCAGCCCCAGCATTTT. The rearrangement uses TRBV28 and TRBJ1-5; TRBD1 is a possible D gene (5 bases). Germline-derived CDR1 and CDR2 are MDHEN and SYDVKM. The V gene lost 5 bases and the J gene lost 2 bases, with 16 bases spanning the gap. This CDR3 comprises 16 residues.

The J gene is TRBJ1-1, the V gene TRBV29-1, with TRBD1 matching 7 bases. CDR3 length equals 14 residues. Germline CDR1 is SQVTM and CDR2 is ANQGSEA. After removal of 4 bases from V and 5 bases from J, the junction contained 10 bases not matched to a gene. The CDR3, as DNA: TGCAGCGTTGCCCGCGGGACAGCAGGGACTGAAGCTTTCTTT. Its translation: CSVARGTAGTEAFF.

The rearrangement joins TRBV4-3 to TRBJ2-6; 7 nucleotides agree with TRBD1. The CDR3 totals 15 residues. Trimming took 8 bases from V and 3 from J; bases not matched to a gene: 7. The V gene's germline CDR1 is LGHNA and CDR2 YSLEER. CDR3 region: CASAEGAGGANVLTF. CDR3 DNA sequence: TGCGCCAGCGCAGAGGGGGCTGGTGGGGCCAACGTCCTGACTTTC.

This clone occurred a few times. The chain is built from TRBV7-8 and TRBJ1-1, with TRBD1 as a possible D gene (6 bases). The CDR3 contains 14 residues. V lost 6 bases and J lost 5, with 16 bases in between. Germline CDR1 reads SGHVS; CDR2 reads FQNEAQ. The CDR3 is CASRPQGLKTEAFF. The CDR3 DNA is TGTGCCAGCAGGCCTCAGGGGTTAAAGACTGAAGCTTTCTTT.

This clone occurred a few times. The gene calls are TRBV7-2 and TRBJ1-2, with a possible D match to TRBD1 (6 bases). CDR1 is SGHTA and CDR2 is FQGNSA in the germline V gene. CDR3 length equals 14 residues. Trimming left V 0 bases short and J 8 bases short, with 13 bases between. The chain's CDR3 is CASSLARTEGGYTF. CDR3 DNA sequence: TGTGCCAGCAGCTTAGCCCGGACAGAGGGAGGCTACACCTTC.

The chain uses TRBV9 and TRBJ2-7; 7 bases are shared with TRBD1. This CDR3 region has 16 residues. V lost 2 bases to trimming and J lost 6 bases; unmatched junction nucleotides: 14. Germline assignment: CDR1 SGDLS and CDR2 YYNGEE. The chain's CDR3 is CASSVGQNSNNFEQYF. The CDR3 region has the DNA TGTGCCAGCAGCGTGGGACAGAATTCAAACAATTTCGAGCAGTACTTC.

The DNA of the CDR3 is TGCGCCAGCAGCTCCCTAGCGGGGGGGGTAGATACGCAGTATTTT. As protein: CASSSLAGGVDTQYF. The chain joins TRBV4-3 to TRBJ2-3; 12 bases agree with TRBD2. CDR1 LGHNA and CDR2 YSLEER come from the germline V gene. The CDR3 totals 15 residues. With V trimmed by 5 bases and J by 5 bases, 5 bases remained unmatched.

The rearrangement joins TRBV29-1 to TRBJ1-5; D is unresolved. CDR3 length: 13 residues. CDR1 SQVTM and CDR2 ANQGSEA come from the germline V gene. V was clipped by 4 bases and J by 5 bases, with 12 bases between them. CDR3 DNA sequence: TGCAGCGTTGTAGAGCGGGCCGATCAGCCCCAGCATTTT. Encoded protein: CSVVERADQPQHF.

The chain is built from TRBV5-6 and TRBJ1-1, with D possibly being TRBD1 (5 bases). This CDR3 is built from 16 residues. V lost 0 bases and J 5 bases, leaving 17 bases between the germline ends. Germline V gene sequence: CDR1 SGHDT, CDR2 YYEEEE. CDR3 region: CASSLGWQGGVTEAFF. The CDR3 DNA follows: TGTGCCAGCAGCTTGGGGTGGCAGGGAGGAGTGACTGAAGCTTTCTTT. The complete variable domain, with remaining parts taken from reference TRBV5-6 and TRBJ1-1, reads DAGVTQSPTHLIKTRGQQVTLRCSPKSGHDTVSWYQQALGQGPQFIFQYYEEEERQRGNFPDRFSGHQFPNYSSELNVNALLLGDSALYLCASSLGWQGGVTEAFFGQGTRLTVV.

The chain is built from TRBV18 and TRBJ2-5; 7 nucleotides align to TRBD1. Germline values: CDR1 KGHSH, CDR2 LQKENI. With 5 bases clipped from V and 4 bases from J, the junction kept 4 bases outside the gene matches. The CDR3 loop spans 13 amino acids. CDR3 in DNA: TGTGCCAGCTCATCAGGGGGTGGAGAGACCCAGTACTTC. As protein: CASSSGGGETQYF.

The V and J genes are TRBV12-2 and TRBJ2-3; the DNA was not compared with TRBD2, the D call given in the table. TRBV12-2 is noted as a pseudogene. This CDR3 spans 17 amino acids. Here the CDR3 reads CASREPSSGVVTDTQYF. CDR3 DNA: TGTGCAAGTCGCGAACCATCTAGCGGGGTTGTCACAGATACGCAGTATTTT.

This chain joins TRBV7-9 and TRBJ1-5; 7 nucleotides match TRBD1. The CDR3 spans 17 residues. Germline-derived CDR1 and CDR2 are SEHNR and FQNEAQ (reference sequence). The V and J ends lost 1 base and 3 bases, in that order; junction bases with no gene match: 9. CDR3 DNA: TGTGCCAGCAGCTTAGGTATAGGGGGCTCGGTCAATCAGCCCCAGCATTTT. As protein: CASSLGIGGSVNQPQHF.

This clone is a singleton in its sample. The gene calls are TRBV30 and TRBJ1-1; TRBD1 agrees at 10 bases. Germline V gene data show CDR1 as GTSNPN and CDR2 as SVGIG (reference sequence). The CDR3 has 16 amino acids. Losses at the gene ends were 2 bases for V and 6 bases for J; bases not matched to a gene: 12. Written as DNA, the CDR3 is TGTGCCTGGAGTAGGGACAGGGGAGGTAGTGTGGCTGAAGCTTTCTTT. Translation gives CAWSRDRGGSVAEAFF. Variable domain in full (rest from reference TRBV30 and TRBJ1-1): SQTIHQWPATLVQPVGSPLSLECTVEGTSNPNLYWYRQAAGRGLQLLFYSVGIGQISSEVPQNLSASRPQDRQFILSSKKLLLSDSGFYLCAWSRDRGGSVAEAFFGQGTRLTVV.

The chain combines TRBV14 with TRBJ1-2; D perhaps matches TRBD1 (6 bases). This CDR3 contains 17 residues. The V gene's germline CDR1 is SGHDN and CDR2 FVKESK. V was shortened by 0 bases and J by 4 bases, with 18 bases between the two germline ends. The CDR3 region is CASSQEPLATGLYGYTF. For the CDR3, the DNA is TGTGCCAGCAGCCAAGAGCCCCTCGCTACAGGGCTCTATGGCTACACCTTC.

This chain connects TRBV28 to TRBJ1-5; D perhaps matches TRBD1 (5 bases). The CDR3 covers 14 residues. The V and J ends lost 5 bases and 6 bases respectively, with 14 bases between them. Germline values: CDR1 MDHEN, CDR2 SYDVKM. The CDR3 region has the DNA TGTGCCAGCAGTCACGGGGGAGCGGGTCAGCCCCAGCATTTT. This encodes CASSHGGAGQPQHF.

The chain employs TRBV6-1 and TRBJ2-7; D call uncertain. V was pared by 7 bases and J by 0 bases, with 7 bases between. The CDR3 totals 12 residues. Per the germline V gene, CDR1 is MNHNS and CDR2 is SASEGT. This chain's CDR3 is CASTASSYEQYF. In DNA, the CDR3 is TGTGCCAGCACAGCGAGCTCCTACGAGCAGTACTTC.

The V and J genes are TRBV7-2 and TRBJ1-3; tentatively, D is TRBD1 (6 bases). The CDR3 loop spans 14 amino acids. V was clipped by 5 bases and J by 0 bases, with 8 bases between them. Germline loops: CDR1 SGHTA, CDR2 FQGNSA. CDR3 nucleotides: TGTGCCAGCAGCCCGACAGGCTCTGGAAACACCATATATTTT. This codes for CASSPTGSGNTIYF.

The chain joins TRBV30 to TRBJ1-1, with D unresolved. The length of the CDR3 is 12 residues. V was pared by 4 bases and J by 0 bases, with 6 bases between. Germline loops: CDR1 GTSNPN, CDR2 SVGIG (reference sequence). CDR3 nucleotide sequence: TGTGCCTGGACCCAAATGAACACTGAAGCTTTCTTT. Residues: CAWTQMNTEAFF.

This rearrangement joins TRBV6-5 to TRBJ1-1; possibly TRBD1 for D (6 bases). The V gene's germline CDR1 is MNHEY and CDR2 SVGAGI. CDR3 size: 16 residues. V was trimmed by 4 bases and J by 5 bases, leaving 20 bases between them. The CDR3 sequence is CASSSGGQILRTEAFF. DNA of the CDR3: TGTGCCAGCAGTTCTGGCGGACAGATTTTGAGGACTGAAGCTTTCTTT.